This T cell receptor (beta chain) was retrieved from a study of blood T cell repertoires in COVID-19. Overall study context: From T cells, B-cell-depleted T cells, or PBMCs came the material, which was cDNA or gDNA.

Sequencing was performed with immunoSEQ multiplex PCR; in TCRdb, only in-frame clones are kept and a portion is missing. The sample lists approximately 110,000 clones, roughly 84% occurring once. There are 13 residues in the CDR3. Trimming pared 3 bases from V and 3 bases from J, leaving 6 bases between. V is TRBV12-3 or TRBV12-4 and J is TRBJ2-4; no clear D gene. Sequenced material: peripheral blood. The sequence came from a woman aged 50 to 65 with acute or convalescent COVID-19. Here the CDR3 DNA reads TGTGCCAGCAGTTTTGAGGTCAAAAACATTCAGTACTTC. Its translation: CASSFEVKNIQYF.